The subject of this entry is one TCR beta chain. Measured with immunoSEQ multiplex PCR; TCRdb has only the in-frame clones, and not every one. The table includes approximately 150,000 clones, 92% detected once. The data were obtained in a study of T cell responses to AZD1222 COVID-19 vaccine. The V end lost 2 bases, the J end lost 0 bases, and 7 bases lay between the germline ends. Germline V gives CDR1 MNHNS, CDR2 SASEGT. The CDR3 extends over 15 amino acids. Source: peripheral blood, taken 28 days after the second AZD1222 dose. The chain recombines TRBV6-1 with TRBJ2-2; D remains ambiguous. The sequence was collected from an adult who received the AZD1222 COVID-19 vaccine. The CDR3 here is CASSEQPANTGELFF. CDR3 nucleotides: TGTGCCAGCAGTGAACAGCCAGCGAACACCGGGGAGCTGTTTTTT.